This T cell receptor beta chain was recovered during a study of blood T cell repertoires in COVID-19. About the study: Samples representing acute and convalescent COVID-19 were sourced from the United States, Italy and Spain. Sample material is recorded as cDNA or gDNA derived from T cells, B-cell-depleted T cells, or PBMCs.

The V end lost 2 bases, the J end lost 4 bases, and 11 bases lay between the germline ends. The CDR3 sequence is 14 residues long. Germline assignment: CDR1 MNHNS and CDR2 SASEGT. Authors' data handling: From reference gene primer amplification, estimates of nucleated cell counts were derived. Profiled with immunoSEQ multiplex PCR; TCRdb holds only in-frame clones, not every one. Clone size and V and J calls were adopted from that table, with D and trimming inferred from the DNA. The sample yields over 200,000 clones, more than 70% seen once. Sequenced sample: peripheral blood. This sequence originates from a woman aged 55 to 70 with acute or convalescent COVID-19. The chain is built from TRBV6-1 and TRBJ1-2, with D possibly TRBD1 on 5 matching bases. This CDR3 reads CASSEPGGVYGYTF. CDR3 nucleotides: TGTGCCAGCAGTGAACCCGGGGGAGTCTATGGCTACACCTTC.